A single sample gave rise to the 19 T cell receptor beta chains below, sequenced in a study of post-analysis software for immune sequencing data. General study results and limits: Roughly 5 TRBV segments occurring more often in patients than controls included TRBV5-6, TRBV5-1 and TRBV20-1.

For these receptors, no antigen is known. The library was made from cDNA and included unique molecular identifiers. TCRdb used MiXCR to reprocess the PCR reads, holding one entry per CDR3 protein. Among 380,000 or so distinct CDR3 sequences listed, 30% to 45% were seen once. The sample taken for sequencing was blood. Receptors originate from a girl aged 5 to 17 with multiple sclerosis.

J is TRBJ2-3 and V is TRBV10-2; TRBD1 is a possible D gene (6 bases). CDR1 and CDR2 (germline): WSHSY, SAAADI. The CDR3 spans 17 residues. Deletions cut 2 bases from V and 0 bases from J, with 15 bases between. CDR3 region: CASSEEWGLASTDTQYF. DNA of the CDR3: TGCGCCAGCAGTGAGGAATGGGGGCTAGCTAGCACAGATACGCAGTATTTT.

J is TRBJ2-1 and V is TRBV5-1; the D gene is possibly TRBD2 (6 bases). Germline V lookup: CDR1 SGHRS, CDR2 YFSETQ. V dropped 7 bases and J dropped 4 bases, with 18 bases sitting between them. CDR3 length equals 15 residues. The CDR3 here is CASEYSLGGYNEQFF. CDR3 bases: TGCGCCAGCGAATACAGCCTCGGGGGATACAATGAGCAGTTCTTC.

The CDR3 DNA reads TGCGCCAGCAGCCAAGATCCGGGGGCAGGAAACAATGAGCAGTTCTTC. It is translated as CASSQDPGAGNNEQFF. The V call is TRBV4-1, the J call TRBJ2-1; D may match TRBD1 or TRBD2 (6 bases each). V shed 0 bases and J shed 5 bases, with 14 bases lying between them. CDR3 size: 16 residues. Germline CDR1 MGHRA, CDR2 YSYEKL.

In regard to this clonotype: This CDR3 fails to terminate in the conserved phenylalanine or tryptophan, so it likely reflects a read error. This chain uses TRBV15 with TRBJ2-5, with D possibly TRBD2 on 6 matching bases. Germline loops: CDR1 LNHNV, CDR2 YYDKDF (reference sequence). V was cut by 1 base and J by 11 bases, with 17 bases left in between. The CDR3 is 14 amino acids. The CDR3 region has the DNA TGTGCCACCAGCAGAGGGACGGCAGGTCGGGAGCAGTACGTC. Protein sequence: CATSRGTAGREQYV.

As to this clonotype: Relative to the germline gene, one junction end is altered; a read error may explain this. The V gene is TRBV29-1, the J gene TRBJ2-3, with 7 bases fitting TRBD1. Germline lookup yields CDR1 SQVTM and CDR2 ANQGSEA. CDR3 size: 12 residues. Here the CDR3 reads CSIEGAADTQYF. In DNA, the CDR3 is TGCAGCATTGAGGGGGCCGCAGATACGCAGTATTTT.

V is TRBV7-2 and J is TRBJ2-4; TRBD2 might be the D (5 bases). The CDR3 sequence is 12 residues long. Germline CDR1 SGHTA, CDR2 FQGNSA. Between the trimmed V and J ends, which lost 5 bases and 6 bases, there was a span of 8 bases. DNA of the CDR3: TGTGCCAGCAGCATGGACTCAAACATTCAGTACTTC. Protein product: CASSMDSNIQYF. Full variable domain (remainder filled in from reference TRBV7-2 and TRBJ2-4): GAGVSQSPSNKVTEKGKDVELRCDPISGHTALYWYRQSLGQGLEFLIYFQGNSAPDKSGLPSDRFSAERTGGSVSTLTIQRTQQEDSAVYLCASSMDSNIQYFGAGTRLSVL.

This clonotype appeared a few times. The chain links TRBV29-1 to TRBJ2-5; no reliable D call. The germline V and J ends were trimmed by 4 bases and 2 bases, with 14 bases remaining between them. CDR3 length: 14 amino acids. Germline loops: CDR1 SQVTM, CDR2 ANQGSEA. Written as DNA, the CDR3 is TGCAGCGTTGGACCCCCCCTTTCACAAGAGACCCAGTACTTC. It encodes CSVGPPLSQETQYF.

Only one count was recorded for this clonotype. V is TRBV20-1 and J is TRBJ2-3, with TRBD2 matching 12 bases. V shed 3 bases and J 4 bases; nucleotides not matched to a gene: 8. The CDR3 consists of 16 residues. Germline lookup yields CDR1 DFQATT and CDR2 SNEGSKA (reference sequence). CDR3 coding DNA: TGCAGTGCTAGTCGGCTAGCGGGGGGGCCTCCAGATACGCAGTATTTT. Translated: CSASRLAGGPPDTQYF.

The table lists this clonotype with a few counts. J is TRBJ2-3 and V is TRBV12-3 or TRBV12-4; 13 nucleotides line up with TRBD2. The V gene end was trimmed by 5 bases and the J gene end by 4 bases; junction bases not matched to a gene: 6. CDR3 size: 16 residues. The CDR3 bases are TGTGCCAGCAGTACTAGCGGGGGGGCCGACTCAGATACGCAGTATTTT. Encoded protein: CASSTSGGADSDTQYF.

This clonotype was observed many times. Here the CDR3 reads CASSLDVRYNEQFF. The CDR3 nucleotides are TGTGCCAGCAGCTTAGACGTGAGGTACAATGAGCAGTTCTTC. This chain uses TRBV7-2 with TRBJ2-1, with D unclear. Deletions cut 1 base from V and 4 bases from J, with 8 bases between. The CDR3 is 14 amino acids. The germline gives CDR1 SGHTA, CDR2 FQGNSA. The complete variable domain, with remaining parts taken from reference TRBV7-2 and TRBJ2-1, reads GAGVSQSPSNKVTEKGKDVELRCDPISGHTALYWYRQSLGQGLEFLIYFQGNSAPDKSGLPSDRFSAERTGGSVSTLTIQRTQQEDSAVYLCASSLDVRYNEQFFGPGTRLTVL.

The J gene is TRBJ1-2, the V gene TRBV6-5, with D unclear. The CDR3 contains 14 residues. The germline V and J ends were trimmed by 6 bases and 4 bases, with 15 bases remaining between them. The germline CDR1 and CDR2 sequences are MNHEY and SVGAGI. CDR3 protein: CASSPVYVGYGYTF. The CDR3 coding sequence is TGTGCCAGCAGCCCGGTTTATGTCGGCTATGGCTACACCTTC.

V gene TRBV18 combines with J gene TRBJ2-7; D not resolved. CDR3 length equals 13 residues. The V gene's germline CDR1 is KGHSH and CDR2 LQKENI. Trimming pared 3 bases from V and 4 bases from J, leaving 10 bases between. Here the CDR3 DNA reads TGTGCCAGCTCACCGGACGCTAGATACGAGCAGTACTTC. It encodes CASSPDARYEQYF.

The chain has TRBV9 and TRBJ2-5, with TRBD2 matching 7 bases. CDR1 is SGDLS, CDR2 YYNGEE, per germline. This CDR3 contains 17 residues. The ends lost 0 bases at V and 2 bases at J; junction bases unmatched: 10. In DNA form, the CDR3 reads TGTGCCAGCAGCGTAGGTTCCAGCGGGGTGCCTCAAGAGACCCAGTACTTC. Its protein is CASSVGSSGVPQETQYF.

This chain links TRBV24-1 with TRBJ2-4, with D hard to call. The end of the DNA is better explained by TRBJ2-7, so the J call may be wrong. The germline V gene has CDR1 KGHDR and CDR2 SFDVKD. The CDR3 length is 11 residues. The CDR3 bases are TGTGCCACCAGTGACCTAGGCGAGCAGTACTTC. Its translation: CATSDLGEQYF.

This clonotype was counted only a few times. It is unclear where the CDR3 begins or ends on the DNA, so no DNA is shown, and the CDR3 is as TCRdb lists it. This sequence joins TRBV27 and TRBJ2-7; the table's D call, TRBD1, has no DNA check behind it. Termini included, the CDR3 measures 12 amino acids. Germline V gene data show CDR1 as MNHEY and CDR2 as SMNVEV (reference sequence). The CDR3 sequence is CASSFGRGSPYF.

This clonotype was recorded many times. The rearrangement uses TRBV6-2 or TRBV6-3 and TRBJ2-7; D gene uncertain. Germline assignment: CDR1 MNHEY and CDR2 SVGEGT. Trimming left V 2 bases short and J 3 bases short, with 14 bases between. The CDR3 covers 15 residues. CDR3 in DNA: TGTGCCAGCAGTTACAAGTCTTCGGAGCTCTACGAGCAGTACTTC. It yields the protein CASSYKSSELYEQYF.

This clonotype was observed a few times. The chain links TRBV5-1 to TRBJ2-3; D is perhaps TRBD1 (5 bases). Germline V CDR1 and CDR2: SGHRS, YFSETQ. V was cut by 2 bases and J by 4 bases, with 23 bases left in between. This CDR3 region has 18 residues. In nucleotides, the CDR3 is TGCGCCAGCAGCTTCGCCCGAAGAACAGGACCGGCGGCAGATACGCAGTATTTT. Translating gives CASSFARRTGPAADTQYF.

The chain employs TRBV20-1 and TRBJ2-4; D ambiguous. This CDR3 region has 14 residues. Trimming stripped 0 bases from V and 0 bases from J, with 6 bases between. The germline gives CDR1 DFQATT, CDR2 SNEGSKA (reference sequence). CDR3 region: CSARDHLAKNIQYF. The CDR3 DNA follows: TGCAGTGCTAGAGATCATCTAGCCAAAAACATTCAGTACTTC.

This clonotype was seen a handful of times. The chain recombines TRBV20-1 with TRBJ1-6; D perhaps matches TRBD1 (5 bases). This CDR3 has 14 residues. Trimming stripped 3 bases from V and 8 bases from J, with 14 bases between. Germline V gene lookup returns CDR1 DFQATT and CDR2 SNEGSKA (reference sequence). The CDR3 DNA reads as TGCAGTGCTAGTCCCCAGGGTGGGGATTCACCCCTCCACTTT. Protein product: CSASPQGGDSPLHF.